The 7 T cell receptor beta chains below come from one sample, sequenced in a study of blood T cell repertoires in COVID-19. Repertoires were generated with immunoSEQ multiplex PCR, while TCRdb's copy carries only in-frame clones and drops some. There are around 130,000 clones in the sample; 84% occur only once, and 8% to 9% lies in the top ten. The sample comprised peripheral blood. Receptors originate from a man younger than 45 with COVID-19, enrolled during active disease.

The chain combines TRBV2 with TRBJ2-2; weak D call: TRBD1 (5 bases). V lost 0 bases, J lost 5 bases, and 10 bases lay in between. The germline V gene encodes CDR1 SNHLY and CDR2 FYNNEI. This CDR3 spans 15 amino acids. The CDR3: CASSEAGVETGELFF. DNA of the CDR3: TGTGCCAGCAGTGAAGCAGGGGTTGAGACCGGGGAGCTGTTTTTT.

CDR3 sequence reads: CASSSFTGRGINEQFF. Here the CDR3 DNA reads TGTGCCAGCAGTTCTTTTACCGGGAGGGGGATAAATGAGCAGTTCTTC. V gene TRBV28 combines with J gene TRBJ2-1, with 8 bases aligning to TRBD2. Germline CDR1 MDHEN, CDR2 SYDVKM. There are 16 residues in the CDR3. With V trimmed by 4 bases and J by 7 bases, 12 bases remained unmatched.

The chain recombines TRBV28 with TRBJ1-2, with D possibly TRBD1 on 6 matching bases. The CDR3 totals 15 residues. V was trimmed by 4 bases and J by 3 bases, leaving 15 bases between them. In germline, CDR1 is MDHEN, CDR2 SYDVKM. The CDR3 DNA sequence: TGTGCCAGCAGTTCCGCCGGGGGGCGCGACTATGGCTACACCTTC. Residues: CASSSAGGRDYGYTF.

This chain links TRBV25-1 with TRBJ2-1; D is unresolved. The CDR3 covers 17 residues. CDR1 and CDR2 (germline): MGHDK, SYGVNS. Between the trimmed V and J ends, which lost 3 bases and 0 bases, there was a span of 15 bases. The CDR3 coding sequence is TGTGCCAGCAGTGACGCGGTCATGCCGAGCTCCTACAATGAGCAGTTCTTC. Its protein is CASSDAVMPSSYNEQFF.

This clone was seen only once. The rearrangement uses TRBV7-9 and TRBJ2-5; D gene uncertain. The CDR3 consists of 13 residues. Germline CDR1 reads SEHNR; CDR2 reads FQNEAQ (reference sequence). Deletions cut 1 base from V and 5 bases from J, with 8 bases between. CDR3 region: CASSLDSFETQYF. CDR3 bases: TGTGCCAGCAGCTTAGATTCCTTTGAGACCCAGTACTTC.

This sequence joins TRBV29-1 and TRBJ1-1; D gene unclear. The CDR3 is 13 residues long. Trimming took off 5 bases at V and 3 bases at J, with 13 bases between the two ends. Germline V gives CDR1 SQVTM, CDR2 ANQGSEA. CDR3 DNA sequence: TGCAGCGTTATTTCCGGGGTGTACACTGAAGCTTTCTTT. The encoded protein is CSVISGVYTEAFF.

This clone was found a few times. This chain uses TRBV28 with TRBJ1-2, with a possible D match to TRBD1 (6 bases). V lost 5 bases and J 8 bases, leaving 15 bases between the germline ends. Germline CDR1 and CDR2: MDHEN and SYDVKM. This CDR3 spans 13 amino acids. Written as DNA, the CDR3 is TGTGCCAGCAGTCTAGCCACAGGGTTAGGCTACACCTTC. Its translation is CASSLATGLGYTF.